Shown below are 10 T cell receptor beta chains from a single sample sequenced in a study of shared clonotypes between healthy human individuals. Terminally differentiated effector memory CD45RA+ cells were excluded from the naive CD8 cells, which were CD45RO-negative and positively selected for CCR7. The method was immunoSEQ multiplex PCR; TCRdb's version includes in-frame clones alone and lacks a portion of them. This table has more than 2 million clones, around 93% appearing once. Sequenced: naive CD8+ T cells from PBMCs. The receptors were sampled from a man aged 18 to 30 in good health. Some clones in this sample may be carry-over from other donors' samples.

The V gene is TRBV9, the J gene TRBJ1-2; 7 bases line up with TRBD1. Unmatched junction bases numbered 5, after V lost 3 bases and J lost 0 bases. The CDR3 is 15 amino acids. In germline, CDR1 is SGDLS, CDR2 YYNGEE. CDR3 sequence reads: CASSARTGANYGYTF. CDR3 DNA: TGTGCCAGCAGCGCGCGGACAGGCGCTAACTATGGCTACACCTTC.

CDR3 sequence (DNA): TGTGCCAGCAGCGTACGACTCGGGCTCTCCTACAATGAGCAGTTCTTC. It yields the protein CASSVRLGLSYNEQFF. The V call is TRBV7-3, the J call TRBJ2-1, with unresolved D. From germline, CDR1 is SGHTA and CDR2 FQGTGA. Trimming pared 5 bases from V and 0 bases from J, leaving 14 bases between. This CDR3 contains 16 residues. The variable domain in full, with the rest retrieved from reference TRBV7-3 and TRBJ2-1, is GAGVSQTPSNKVTEKGKYVELRCDPISGHTALYWYRQSLGQGPEFLIYFQGTGAADDSGLPNDRFFAVRPEGSVSTLKIQRTERGDSAVYLCASSVRLGLSYNEQFFGPGTRLTVL.

With respect to this clone: Within the sample, other DNA sequences also encode this same CDR3. The chain recombines TRBV27 with TRBJ1-1; D possibly corresponds to TRBD1 (5 bases). The CDR3 runs to 14 residues. In germline, CDR1 is MNHEY, CDR2 SMNVEV (reference sequence). The V and J ends lost 3 bases and 2 bases respectively, with 10 bases between them. In DNA form, the CDR3 reads TGTGCCAGCAGTTTCGTGGGGGGTAACACTGAAGCTTTCTTT. It specifies CASSFVGGNTEAFF.

The chain links TRBV7-9 to TRBJ2-3; 8 nucleotides align to TRBD1. The length of the CDR3 is 16 residues. The V gene end was trimmed by 4 bases and the J gene end by 0 bases; junction bases not matched to a gene: 6. The germline V gene encodes CDR1 SEHNR and CDR2 FQNEAQ (reference sequence). CDR3 nucleotides: TGTGCCAGCAGCTCCTGGACAGGGTTAAGCACAGATACGCAGTATTTT. Its translation: CASSSWTGLSTDTQYF.

The CDR3 nucleotides are TGCAGCGTTGAGACTAGACTAGCCAAAAACATTCAGTACTTC. Translated: CSVETRLAKNIQYF. This chain connects TRBV29-1 to TRBJ2-4, with D perhaps matching TRBD2 (6 bases). The germline V gene encodes CDR1 SQVTM and CDR2 ANQGSEA. V gave up 3 bases and J gave up 0 bases, with 9 bases separating them. This CDR3 is built from 14 residues.

The J gene is TRBJ1-1, the V gene TRBV15; D gene unclear. The V gene lost 8 bases and the J gene lost 0 bases, with 10 bases spanning the gap. Germline CDR1 LNHNV, CDR2 YYDKDF (reference sequence). This CDR3 spans 13 amino acids. The CDR3 nucleotides read TGTGCCACCCAGGACGATTTGAACACTGAAGCTTTCTTT. Its translation: CATQDDLNTEAFF.

The chain joins TRBV7-9 to TRBJ1-3; D not certain. Trimming left V 1 base short and J 0 bases short, with 7 bases between. The CDR3 has 15 residues. CDR1 SEHNR and CDR2 FQNEAQ come from the germline V gene (reference sequence). The CDR3 DNA sequence: TGTGCCAGCAGCTTAGAATCGGGCTCTGGAAACACCATATATTTT. This gives the protein CASSLESGSGNTIYF.

This chain joins TRBV11-2 and TRBJ2-7; a possible D gene is TRBD1 (6 bases). V lost 0 bases, J lost 0 bases, and 12 bases lay in between. Looked up from germline, CDR1 is SGHAT and CDR2 is FQNNGV. There are 16 residues in the CDR3. CDR3 residues: CASSLDPDRTSYEQYF. CDR3 DNA: TGTGCCAGCAGCTTAGACCCCGACAGGACCTCCTACGAGCAGTACTTC.

The gene calls are TRBV10-3 and TRBJ2-3, with 11 bases identical to TRBD2. Germline V gene lookup returns CDR1 ENHRY and CDR2 SYGVKD. Unmatched junction bases numbered 11, after V lost 6 bases and J lost 3 bases. The CDR3 length is 17 residues. This chain's CDR3 is CAIRTELAGGVTDTQYF. The DNA of the CDR3 is TGTGCCATCAGGACGGAGCTAGCGGGAGGCGTGACAGATACGCAGTATTTT.

Worth noting for this clone: Other DNA sequences from this sample encode an identical CDR3 as well. The chain joins TRBV4-1 to TRBJ1-1; D is unresolved. Trimming took 1 base from V and 6 from J, leaving 18 bases between them. Germline V gene lookup returns CDR1 MGHRA and CDR2 YSYEKL. This CDR3 contains 16 residues. The DNA of the CDR3 is TGCGCCAGCAGCCAAGTCCCCGGCCTCAGAGAGGCTGAAGCTTTCTTT. It codes for CASSQVPGLREAEAFF.